These 15 T cell receptor beta chains originate from one sample sequenced in a study of T cell repertoires in cytomegalovirus infection. No antigen has been identified for these receptors. TCRdb processed the reads anew with MiXCR; each CDR3 protein has one entry. Among fewer than 70,000 distinct CDR3 sequences listed, 28% were seen once. Sequencing used CD8+ T cells from cultured PBMCs, obtained from culture after CMV antigen stimulation. These receptors were taken from a human donor in good health (CMV status not recorded). Some clones in this sample may be carry-over from other donors' samples.

The chain is built from TRBV6-2 or TRBV6-3 and TRBJ1-1; 8 bases fit TRBD1. Germline lookup yields CDR1 MNHEY and CDR2 SVGEGT. The CDR3 is 14 residues long. V shed 2 bases, J shed 5 bases, and the junction held 4 bases outside the gene matches. The CDR3 loop is CASSYQGAPTEAFF. In nucleotides, the CDR3 is TGTGCCAGCAGTTACCAGGGGGCGCCGACTGAAGCTTTCTTT.

The chain employs TRBV19 and TRBJ1-5, with TRBD1 identical over 7 bases. The germline gives CDR1 LNHDA, CDR2 SQIVND (reference sequence). The V segment lost 3 bases and the J segment 4 bases; nucleotides outside the gene matches: 6. The CDR3 is 15 residues long. The CDR3 coding sequence is TGTGCCAGTAGTATTTGGGAGACAGGGAATCAGCCCCAGCATTTT. It encodes CASSIWETGNQPQHF.

This clonotype was detected many times. The CDR3 DNA sequence: TGCGCCAGCTCCGAGGGGGCAAACGAGGTGAACACCGGGGAGCTGTTTTTT. It is translated as CASSEGANEVNTGELFF. The chain combines TRBV5-1 with TRBJ2-2, with TRBD1 identical over 7 bases. The CDR3 spans 17 residues. CDR1 is SGHRS and CDR2 is YFSETQ in the germline V gene. V was clipped by 7 bases and J by 1 base; unmatched bases: 13.

The CDR3 reads CASSPGGANGSPLHF. The CDR3 DNA reads as TGTGCCAGCAGCCCGGGCGGAGCCAATGGGTCACCCCTCCACTTT. V and J are TRBV9 and TRBJ1-6; no reliable D call. Germline V gene lookup returns CDR1 SGDLS and CDR2 YYNGEE. This CDR3 comprises 15 residues. V lost 4 bases, J lost 10 bases, and 18 bases lay in between.

The J gene is TRBJ1-2, the V gene TRBV7-4; D is perhaps TRBD1 (5 bases). The CDR3 extends over 12 amino acids. Germline V CDR1 and CDR2: SGHVT, SQSDAQ. V was clipped by 6 bases and J by 6 bases, with 11 bases between them. The CDR3 sequence: CASRVGADGYTF. In DNA form, the CDR3 reads TGTGCCAGCAGGGTAGGGGCGGATGGCTACACCTTC. The whole variable domain, filled in from reference TRBV7-4 and TRBJ1-2, reads GAGVSQSPRYKVAKRGRDVALRCDSISGHVTLYWYRQTLGQGSEVLTYSQSDAQRDKSGRPSGRFSAERPERSVSTLKIQRTEQGDSAVYLCASRVGADGYTFGSGTRLTVV.

In this sample, this clonotype turned up a few times. The chain links TRBV5-3 to TRBJ2-3; 8 bases are a match to TRBD1. TRBV5-3 carries the ORF label, with uncertain function. V gave up 8 bases and J gave up 5 bases; unmatched junction bases: 13. The CDR3 has 15 amino acids. The CDR3 sequence is CASSGQGVMRDTQYF. Here the CDR3 DNA reads TGTGCCAGCAGCGGACAGGGCGTAATGCGAGATACGCAGTATTTT.

V and J are TRBV7-9 and TRBJ1-5; a possible D gene is TRBD1 (6 bases). The ends were cut back, 6 bases at V and 0 bases at J, with 12 bases in the middle. The CDR3 is made up of 15 amino acids. The germline V gene has CDR1 SEHNR and CDR2 FQNEAQ (reference sequence). CDR3 sequence: CASRSSGDSNQPQHF. The CDR3, as DNA: TGTGCCAGCAGGTCGTCAGGGGATAGCAATCAGCCCCAGCATTTT.

The V call is TRBV6-6, the J call TRBJ2-7, with no clear D. Trimming took off 0 bases at V and 1 base at J, with 10 bases between the two ends. CDR1 and CDR2 (germline): MNHNY, SVGAGI (reference sequence). This CDR3 comprises 15 residues. As DNA, the CDR3 is TGTGCCAGCAGTTACTCGACCCTGGGGTCCTACGAGCAGTACTTC. This codes for CASSYSTLGSYEQYF.

The CDR3 DNA sequence: TGTGCCAGCAGCTCAACAGGCCGAACCACCGGGGAGCTGTTTTTT. Its translation: CASSSTGRTTGELFF. The chain joins TRBV7-8 to TRBJ2-2, with D possibly TRBD1 on 5 matching bases. Trimming took 4 bases from V and 4 from J, leaving 13 bases between them. This CDR3 region has 15 residues. CDR1 is SGHVS and CDR2 is FQNEAQ in the germline V gene.

J is TRBJ1-5 and V is TRBV27; D is undetermined. Trimming shortened V by 0 bases and J by 9 bases, and 9 bases separated the two germline ends. This CDR3 comprises 13 residues. From germline, CDR1 is MNHEY and CDR2 SMNVEV (reference sequence). The chain's CDR3 is CASSLSLYRPQHF. The CDR3 coding sequence is TGTGCCAGCAGTTTATCGCTCTATCGGCCCCAGCATTTT.

This clonotype showed up just a few times. This chain connects TRBV4-1 to TRBJ1-2; TRBD1 aligns across 9 bases. The CDR3 has 14 amino acids. Germline trimming cut 6 bases from V and 6 bases from J; bases unmatched to any gene: 8. Germline assignment: CDR1 MGHRA and CDR2 YSYEKL. Written as DNA, the CDR3 is TGCGCCAGCAGTCGGGACAGGGCATTAGATGGCTACACCTTC. Residues: CASSRDRALDGYTF.

This clonotype was counted only a few times. V usage is TRBV28 and J usage is TRBJ2-3; maybe TRBD2 (7 bases). CDR3 length: 14 amino acids. Germline V gene data show CDR1 as MDHEN and CDR2 as SYDVKM. Deletions cut 10 bases from V and 2 bases from J, with 16 bases between. The CDR3 spells CATNGGGVTDTQYF. CDR3 nucleotide sequence: TGTGCCACCAATGGCGGGGGCGTCACAGATACGCAGTATTTT.

This clonotype has more than one count but fewer than ten. The chain couples TRBV6-5 to TRBJ1-1; D gene ambiguous. With 0 bases removed from V and 0 bases from J, the gap between germline ends came to 8 bases. The germline V gene encodes CDR1 MNHEY and CDR2 SVGAGI. The CDR3 runs 15 residues. CDR3 sequence reads: CASSYSQRLNTEAFF. As DNA, the CDR3 is TGTGCCAGCAGTTACTCGCAAAGGCTGAACACTGAAGCTTTCTTT.

This clonotype was seen at least ten times. CDR3 bases: TGTGCCAGCAGTTTGGGGGATACGCAGTATTTT. Its translation: CASSLGDTQYF. V gene TRBV27 combines with J gene TRBJ2-3; D not resolved. This CDR3 spans 11 amino acids. Trimming removed 3 bases at V and 6 bases at J, with 4 bases between. Germline V gene data show CDR1 as MNHEY and CDR2 as SMNVEV (reference sequence).

The V and J genes are TRBV10-3 and TRBJ1-1; 10 bases are a match to TRBD1. The germline V gene encodes CDR1 ENHRY and CDR2 SYGVKD. The CDR3 has 14 residues. The J segment lost 6 bases and the V segment lost 3 bases, leaving 4 bases of the junction unmatched. CDR3 nucleotide sequence: TGTGCCATCAGTGACCCGGACAGGGGGTCTGAAGCTTTCTTT. Protein product: CAISDPDRGSEAFF.